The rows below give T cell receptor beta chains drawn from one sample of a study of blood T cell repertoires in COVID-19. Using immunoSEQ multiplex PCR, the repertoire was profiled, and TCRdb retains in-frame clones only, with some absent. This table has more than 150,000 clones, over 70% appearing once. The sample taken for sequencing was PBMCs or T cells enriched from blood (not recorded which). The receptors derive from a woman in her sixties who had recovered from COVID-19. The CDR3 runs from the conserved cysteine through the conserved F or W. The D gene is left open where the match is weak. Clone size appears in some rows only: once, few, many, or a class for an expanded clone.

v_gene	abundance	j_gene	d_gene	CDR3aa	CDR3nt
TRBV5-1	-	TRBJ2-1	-	CASSYSGSSYNEQFF	TGCGCCAGCAGCTATAGCGGAAGCTCCTACAATGAGCAGTTCTTC
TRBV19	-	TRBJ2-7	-	CASGPTTYEQYF	TGCGCCTCGGGTCCGACTACCTACGAGCAGTACTTC
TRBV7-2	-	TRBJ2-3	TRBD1	CASSLNAPGTGADTQYF	TGTGCCAGCAGCTTAAATGCACCCGGGACAGGGGCAGATACGCAGTATTTT
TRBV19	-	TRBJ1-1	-	CASRTVQNTEAFF	TGTGCCAGTAGAACAGTCCAGAACACTGAAGCTTTCTTT
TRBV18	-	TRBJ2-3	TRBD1	CASSPSTGVMGTQYF	TGTGCCAGCTCACCATCGACAGGGGTAATGGGTACGCAGTATTTT
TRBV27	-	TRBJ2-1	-	CASSLLGREDEQFF	TGTGCCAGCAGTTTACTGGGCAGGGAGGATGAGCAGTTCTTC
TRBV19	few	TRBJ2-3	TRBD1	CASRDRGHSTDTQYF	TGTGCCAGTAGAGACAGGGGTCATAGCACAGATACGCAGTATTTT
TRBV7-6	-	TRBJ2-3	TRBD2	CASSFAGVSTDTQYF	TGTGCCAGCAGCTTTGCGGGGGTGAGCACAGATACGCAGTATTTT
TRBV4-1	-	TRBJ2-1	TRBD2	CASSRGLAGGTSYNEQFF	TGCGCCAGCAGCCGGGGACTAGCGGGAGGAACCTCCTACAATGAGCAGTTCTTC
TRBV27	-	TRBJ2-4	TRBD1	CASSKDRPLLLAKNIQYF	TGTGCCAGCAGTAAGGACAGGCCTCTCCTACTAGCCAAAAACATTCAGTACTTC
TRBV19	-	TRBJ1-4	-	CASSISRNEKLFF	TGTGCCAGTAGTATATCGAGGAACGAAAAACTGTTTTTT
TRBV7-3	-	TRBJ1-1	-	CASSQQMNTEAFF	TGTGCCAGCAGCCAACAGATGAACACTGAAGCTTTCTTT
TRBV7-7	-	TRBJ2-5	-	CASSLRTGETQYF	TGTGCCAGCAGCTTACGGACTGGAGAGACCCAGTACTTC
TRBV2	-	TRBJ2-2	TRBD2	CASSEASGGTSGELFF	TGTGCCAGCAGTGAAGCTTCGGGGGGGACGAGCGGGGAGCTGTTTTTT
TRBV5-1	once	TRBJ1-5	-	CASRLRLGREEPQHF	TGCGCCAGCAGGCTCAGACTTGGGCGGGAGGAGCCCCAGCATTTT
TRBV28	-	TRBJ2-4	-	CASRDNQNIQYF	TGTGCCAGCCGGGACAACCAAAACATTCAGTACTTC
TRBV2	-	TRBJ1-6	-	CASSRTGVLSSYNSPLHF	TGTGCCAGCAGTCGAACGGGGGTTTTAAGCTCCTATAATTCACCCCTCCACTTT
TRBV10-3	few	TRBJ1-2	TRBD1	CAISRTGGNYGYTF	TGTGCCATCAGCCGGACAGGGGGCAACTATGGCTACACCTTC
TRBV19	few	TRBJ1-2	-	CASSVRSHYGYTF	TGTGCCAGTAGTGTAAGGAGCCACTATGGCTACACCTTC
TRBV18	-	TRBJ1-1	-	CASSPPSGPSSEAFF	TGTGCCAGCTCACCACCATCAGGGCCTTCCAGTGAAGCTTTCTTT
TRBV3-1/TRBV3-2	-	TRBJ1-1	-	CASSLRGGGEAFF	TGTGCCAGCAGCCTCCGGGGGGGAGGTGAAGCTTTCTTT
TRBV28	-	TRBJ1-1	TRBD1	CASSFPGTGEGRMNTEAFF	TGTGCCAGCAGTTTTCCCGGGACAGGGGAGGGGAGAATGAACACTGAAGCTTTCTTT
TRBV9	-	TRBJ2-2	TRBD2	CASSLNSGAYTGELFF	TGTGCCAGCAGCCTCAATAGCGGGGCTTACACCGGGGAGCTGTTTTTT
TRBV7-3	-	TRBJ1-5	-	CASSLTADQPQHF	TGTGCCAGCAGTCTAACGGCGGATCAGCCCCAGCATTTT
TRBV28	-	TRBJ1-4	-	CASSQTGTTNEGEKLFF	TGTGCCAGCAGTCAAACCGGGACAACAAACGAGGGGGAAAAACTGTTTTTT
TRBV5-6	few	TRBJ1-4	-	CASSLPGENEKLFF	TGTGCCAGCAGCTTGCCAGGGGAAAATGAAAAACTGTTTTTT
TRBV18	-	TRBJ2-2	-	CASSLGTGELFF	TGTGCCAGCTCTCTCGGGACCGGGGAGCTGTTTTTT
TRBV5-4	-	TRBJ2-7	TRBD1	CASSLATGGFYEQYF	TGTGCCAGCAGCTTGGCGACAGGGGGGTTTTACGAGCAGTACTTC